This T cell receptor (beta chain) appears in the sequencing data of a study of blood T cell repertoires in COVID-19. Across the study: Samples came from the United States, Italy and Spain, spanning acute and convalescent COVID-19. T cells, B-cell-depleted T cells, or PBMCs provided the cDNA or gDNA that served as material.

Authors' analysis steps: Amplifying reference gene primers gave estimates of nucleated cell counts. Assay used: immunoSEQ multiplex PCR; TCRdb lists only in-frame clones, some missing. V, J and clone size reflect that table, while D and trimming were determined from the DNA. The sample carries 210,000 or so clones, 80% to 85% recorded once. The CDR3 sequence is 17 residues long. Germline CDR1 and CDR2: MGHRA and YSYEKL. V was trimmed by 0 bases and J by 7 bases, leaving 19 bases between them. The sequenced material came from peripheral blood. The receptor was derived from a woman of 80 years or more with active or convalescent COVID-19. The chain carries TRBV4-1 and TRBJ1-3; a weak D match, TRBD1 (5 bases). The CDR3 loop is CASSQDGSDTSWNTIYF. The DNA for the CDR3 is TGCGCCAGCAGCCAAGATGGGTCGGACACGTCATGGAACACCATATATTTT.